Below are 17 T cell receptor beta chains sequenced from a single sample in a study of shared clonotypes between healthy human individuals. Naivety among CD8 cells was defined by CD45RO negativity and positive CCR7 selection, thereby excluding terminally differentiated effector memory CD45RA+ cells. The method was immunoSEQ multiplex PCR; TCRdb's version includes in-frame clones alone and lacks a portion of them. The sample consists of fewer than 700,000 clones, approximately 95% of them appearing once. Sequencing was done on a sample of naive CD8+ T cells sorted from blood. The source is a woman aged 25 to 45 in good health.

J is TRBJ1-1 and V is TRBV27; a possible D gene is TRBD1 (5 bases). The CDR3 consists of 13 residues. CDR1 is MNHEY, CDR2 SMNVEV, per germline (reference sequence). With 5 bases removed from V and 3 bases from J, the gap between germline ends came to 10 bases. The CDR3 DNA reads TGTGCCAGCAGTCTGAGGGGTCACACTGAAGCTTTCTTT. Encoded protein: CASSLRGHTEAFF.

The J gene is TRBJ2-7, the V gene TRBV27; 11 bases map to TRBD1. This CDR3 comprises 15 residues. J gave up 5 bases and V 2 bases, and 5 bases lay outside the gene matches. The germline V gene encodes CDR1 MNHEY and CDR2 SMNVEV (reference sequence). CDR3 coding DNA: TGTGCCAGCAGTTTAGGGACAGGGGGTAAGAACGAGCAGTACTTC. Amino acid sequence: CASSLGTGGKNEQYF.

The rearrangement uses TRBV27 and TRBJ2-5; D is uncertain. The J call may be in error: the DNA end matches TRBJ2-7 better. There are 14 residues in the CDR3. Germline V gives CDR1 MNHEY, CDR2 SMNVEV (reference sequence). The CDR3 DNA follows: TGTGCCAGCAGTTTATCAATCACCTCCTACGAGCAGTACTTC. Translation: CASSLSITSYEQYF.

The chain carries TRBV7-9 and TRBJ2-3; no reliable D call. Germline CDR1 reads SEHNR; CDR2 reads FQNEAQ (reference sequence). This CDR3 contains 15 residues. Trimming removed 6 bases at V and 1 base at J, with 14 bases between. The CDR3 here is CASSWTSPGTDTQYF. CDR3 in DNA: TGTGCCAGCAGTTGGACCTCCCCAGGCACAGATACGCAGTATTTT.

The J gene is TRBJ1-5, the V gene TRBV6-1, with D tentatively TRBD1 (5 bases). This CDR3 is 12 amino acids long. Germline-derived CDR1 and CDR2 are MNHNS and SASEGT. The V end was cut by 9 bases, the J end by 3 bases, with 9 bases between. The CDR3 protein is CASAGVNQPQHF. In DNA, the CDR3 is TGTGCCAGTGCGGGGGTCAATCAGCCCCAGCATTTT.

CDR3 in DNA: TGTGCCAGTACCGCCGGGACTAGCGGGTCCGAGCAGTACTTC. This gives the protein CASTAGTSGSEQYF. This rearrangement joins TRBV19 to TRBJ2-7, with 12 bases lining up with TRBD2. The CDR3 runs 14 residues. V lost 7 bases to trimming and J lost 6 bases; unmatched junction nucleotides: 7. The V gene's germline CDR1 is LNHDA and CDR2 SQIVND (reference sequence). Variable domain in full (rest from reference TRBV19 and TRBJ2-7): DGGITQSPKYLFRKEGQNVTLSCEQNLNHDAMYWYRQDPGQGLRLIYYSQIVNDFQKGDIAEGYSVSREKKESFPLTVTSAQKNPTAFYLCASTAGTSGSEQYFGPGTRLTVT.

The chain carries TRBV28 and TRBJ1-1, with a possible D match to TRBD1 (5 bases). This CDR3 spans 16 amino acids. Trimming cost V 6 bases and J 5 bases, with 22 bases left between them. Germline V lookup: CDR1 MDHEN, CDR2 SYDVKM. Written as DNA, the CDR3 is TGTGCCAGCAGCACTCTTCGGGGGATAGGTAAGACTGAAGCTTTCTTT. This translates into CASSTLRGIGKTEAFF.

V and J are TRBV9 and TRBJ2-7; no clear D gene. V gave up 3 bases and J gave up 6 bases, with 10 bases separating them. Germline-derived CDR1 and CDR2 are SGDLS and YYNGEE. The CDR3 loop spans 12 amino acids. CDR3 protein: CASSALGGEQYF. The CDR3 DNA is TGTGCCAGCAGCGCCCTTGGTGGCGAGCAGTACTTC. The entire variable domain, with the rest obtained from reference TRBV9 and TRBJ2-7, is as follows: DSGVTQTPKHLITATGQRVTLRCSPRSGDLSVYWYQQSLDQGLQFLIQYYNGEERAKGNILERFSAQQFPDLHSELNLSSLELGDSALYFCASSALGGEQYFGPGTRLTVT.

This CDR3 is CASSQGVLAGGYLYF. The CDR3 nucleotides are TGTGCCAGCAGCCAAGGCGTGCTAGCGGGAGGTTATCTGTACTTC. The V gene is TRBV14, the J gene TRBJ2-7; 11 bases are shared with TRBD2. In germline, CDR1 is SGHDN, CDR2 FVKESK. The CDR3 is 15 residues long. V lost 1 base and J lost 12; bases outside the gene matches: 11.

The V gene is TRBV9, the J gene TRBJ1-1; TRBD1 might be the D (6 bases). V lost 0 bases and J 6 bases, leaving 9 bases between the germline ends. This CDR3 has 13 amino acids. Looked up from germline, CDR1 is SGDLS and CDR2 is YYNGEE. The CDR3 bases are TGTGCCAGCAGCGTAGCGGGGGGCGCTGAAGCTTTCTTT. Translating gives CASSVAGGAEAFF.

The rearrangement links TRBV9 to TRBJ2-7; 7 nucleotides line up with TRBD1. The CDR3 totals 13 residues. Germline CDR1 and CDR2: SGDLS and YYNGEE. Germline trimming cut 5 bases from V and 2 bases from J; bases unmatched to any gene: 4. CDR3 loop: CASRYTGAYEQYF. The CDR3 DNA is TGTGCCAGCAGATATACAGGGGCCTACGAGCAGTACTTC. Using reference TRBV9 and TRBJ2-7 for the parts outside the CDR3, the full variable domain is DSGVTQTPKHLITATGQRVTLRCSPRSGDLSVYWYQQSLDQGLQFLIQYYNGEERAKGNILERFSAQQFPDLHSELNLSSLELGDSALYFCASRYTGAYEQYFGPGTRLTVT.

This clone was counted between two and nine times. Additional DNA sequences in this sample encode the identical CDR3. The genes are TRBV27 and TRBJ2-7, with TRBD1 as a possible D gene (6 bases). Trimming removed 3 bases from V and 0 bases from J, with 9 bases in between. Germline V gene lookup returns CDR1 MNHEY and CDR2 SMNVEV (reference sequence). The CDR3 covers 14 residues. The CDR3 sequence: CASSFRGSSYEQYF. The CDR3 DNA reads TGTGCCAGCAGTTTTAGGGGGAGCTCCTACGAGCAGTACTTC.

Note on this clone: An end of the junction does not agree with germline; a read error may underlie this. The chain uses TRBV11-2 and TRBJ1-2; D call uncertain. The CDR3 is 13 residues long. Germline CDR1 and CDR2: SGHAT and FQNNGV. The CDR3 nucleotides read TGTACCAGCAGCTTAGTTTCTCGTAATGGCTACACCTTC. Translation gives CTSSLVSRNGYTF.

The chain couples TRBV27 to TRBJ2-7, with 10 bases that match TRBD1. The germline V gene has CDR1 MNHEY and CDR2 SMNVEV (reference sequence). This CDR3 is built from 15 residues. V dropped 2 bases and J dropped 6; count of bases not matched to a gene: 7. In nucleotides, the CDR3 is TGTGCCAGCAGTTTAGTCGGGACAGGGGTTCGCGAGCAGTACTTC. Translation: CASSLVGTGVREQYF.

V gene TRBV4-1 combines with J gene TRBJ2-7; 13 nucleotides agree with TRBD2. Germline loops: CDR1 MGHRA, CDR2 YSYEKL. CDR3 length: 15 amino acids. Germline trimming cut 0 bases from V and 7 bases from J; bases unmatched to any gene: 3. The CDR3 reads CASSQETSGRKEQYF. CDR3 bases: TGCGCCAGCAGCCAAGAGACTAGCGGGAGGAAGGAGCAGTACTTC.

As for this clone: One base away lies a much larger clone, so this may be a sequencing read error. V and J are TRBV13 and TRBJ1-1; D perhaps matches TRBD1 (5 bases). The CDR3 totals 13 residues. Trimming cost V 2 bases and J 3 bases, with 7 bases left between them. Germline V CDR1 and CDR2: PRHDT, FYEKMQ (reference sequence). CDR3 loop: CASSLRGDTEAFF. The CDR3 nucleotides are TGTGCCAGCAGCTTACGGGGGGACACTGAAGCTTTCTTT.

The V and J genes are TRBV6-1 and TRBJ2-7, with D uncertain. Germline lookup yields CDR1 MNHNS and CDR2 SASEGT. This CDR3 contains 15 residues. V dropped 1 base and J dropped 0 bases, with 10 bases sitting between them. The CDR3 loop is CASSEDLGISYEQYF. Here the CDR3 DNA reads TGTGCCAGCAGTGAAGACTTGGGGATCTCCTACGAGCAGTACTTC.